This T cell receptor (beta chain) was found in a study of PD-L1 blockade in urothelial cancer. In the study overall: Atezolizumab, begun by patients in about 2014, was given at 1,200 mg intravenously every 3 weeks. Patients with male sex and bladder-origin urothelial cancer accounted for about 85% of the 29 enrolled. T cells numbered a median of approximately 140,000 in the blood samples.

Germline V lookup: CDR1 SEHNR, CDR2 FQNEAQ (reference sequence). The ends were cut back, 4 bases at V and 8 bases at J, with 17 bases in the middle. The CDR3 spans 15 residues. Every PCR received spiked-in synthetic TCR analog templates. Assay used: immunoSEQ multiplex PCR; TCRdb lists only in-frame clones, some missing. This sample has roughly 100,000 clones, with roughly 84% found just once. Sequencing used PBMCs, obtained around atezolizumab (anti-PD-L1) treatment. This TCR came from a man between 45 and 60 years old with urothelial cancer. The rearrangement joins TRBV7-9 to TRBJ1-4; the D gene is possibly TRBD1 (5 bases). CDR3 bases: TGTGCCAGCAGCTCGGGGAGGGGAGAAGGGGAAAAACTGTTTTTT. This codes for CASSSGRGEGEKLFF. Drawing the rest from reference TRBV7-9 and TRBJ1-4, the complete variable domain is DTGVSQNPRHKITKRGQNVTFRCDPISEHNRLYWYRQTLGQGPEFLTYFQNEAQLEKSRLLSDRFSAERPKGSFSTLEIQRTEQGDSAMYLCASSSGRGEGEKLFFGSGTQLSVL.